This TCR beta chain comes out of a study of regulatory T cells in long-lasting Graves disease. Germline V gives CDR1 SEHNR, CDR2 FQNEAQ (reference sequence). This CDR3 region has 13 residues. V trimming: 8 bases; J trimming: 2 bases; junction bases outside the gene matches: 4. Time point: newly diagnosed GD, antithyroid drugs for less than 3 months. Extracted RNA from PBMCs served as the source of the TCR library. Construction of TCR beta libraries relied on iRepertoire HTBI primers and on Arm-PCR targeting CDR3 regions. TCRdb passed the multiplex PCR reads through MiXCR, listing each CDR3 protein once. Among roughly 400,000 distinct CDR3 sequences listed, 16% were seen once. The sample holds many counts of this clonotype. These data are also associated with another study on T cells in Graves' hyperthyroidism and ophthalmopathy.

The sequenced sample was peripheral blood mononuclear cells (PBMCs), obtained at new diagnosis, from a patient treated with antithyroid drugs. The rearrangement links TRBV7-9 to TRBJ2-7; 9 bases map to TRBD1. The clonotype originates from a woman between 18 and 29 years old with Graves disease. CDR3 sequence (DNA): TGTGCCAGCGTGGGGACAGGGACCTACGAGCAGTACTTC. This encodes CASVGTGTYEQYF.